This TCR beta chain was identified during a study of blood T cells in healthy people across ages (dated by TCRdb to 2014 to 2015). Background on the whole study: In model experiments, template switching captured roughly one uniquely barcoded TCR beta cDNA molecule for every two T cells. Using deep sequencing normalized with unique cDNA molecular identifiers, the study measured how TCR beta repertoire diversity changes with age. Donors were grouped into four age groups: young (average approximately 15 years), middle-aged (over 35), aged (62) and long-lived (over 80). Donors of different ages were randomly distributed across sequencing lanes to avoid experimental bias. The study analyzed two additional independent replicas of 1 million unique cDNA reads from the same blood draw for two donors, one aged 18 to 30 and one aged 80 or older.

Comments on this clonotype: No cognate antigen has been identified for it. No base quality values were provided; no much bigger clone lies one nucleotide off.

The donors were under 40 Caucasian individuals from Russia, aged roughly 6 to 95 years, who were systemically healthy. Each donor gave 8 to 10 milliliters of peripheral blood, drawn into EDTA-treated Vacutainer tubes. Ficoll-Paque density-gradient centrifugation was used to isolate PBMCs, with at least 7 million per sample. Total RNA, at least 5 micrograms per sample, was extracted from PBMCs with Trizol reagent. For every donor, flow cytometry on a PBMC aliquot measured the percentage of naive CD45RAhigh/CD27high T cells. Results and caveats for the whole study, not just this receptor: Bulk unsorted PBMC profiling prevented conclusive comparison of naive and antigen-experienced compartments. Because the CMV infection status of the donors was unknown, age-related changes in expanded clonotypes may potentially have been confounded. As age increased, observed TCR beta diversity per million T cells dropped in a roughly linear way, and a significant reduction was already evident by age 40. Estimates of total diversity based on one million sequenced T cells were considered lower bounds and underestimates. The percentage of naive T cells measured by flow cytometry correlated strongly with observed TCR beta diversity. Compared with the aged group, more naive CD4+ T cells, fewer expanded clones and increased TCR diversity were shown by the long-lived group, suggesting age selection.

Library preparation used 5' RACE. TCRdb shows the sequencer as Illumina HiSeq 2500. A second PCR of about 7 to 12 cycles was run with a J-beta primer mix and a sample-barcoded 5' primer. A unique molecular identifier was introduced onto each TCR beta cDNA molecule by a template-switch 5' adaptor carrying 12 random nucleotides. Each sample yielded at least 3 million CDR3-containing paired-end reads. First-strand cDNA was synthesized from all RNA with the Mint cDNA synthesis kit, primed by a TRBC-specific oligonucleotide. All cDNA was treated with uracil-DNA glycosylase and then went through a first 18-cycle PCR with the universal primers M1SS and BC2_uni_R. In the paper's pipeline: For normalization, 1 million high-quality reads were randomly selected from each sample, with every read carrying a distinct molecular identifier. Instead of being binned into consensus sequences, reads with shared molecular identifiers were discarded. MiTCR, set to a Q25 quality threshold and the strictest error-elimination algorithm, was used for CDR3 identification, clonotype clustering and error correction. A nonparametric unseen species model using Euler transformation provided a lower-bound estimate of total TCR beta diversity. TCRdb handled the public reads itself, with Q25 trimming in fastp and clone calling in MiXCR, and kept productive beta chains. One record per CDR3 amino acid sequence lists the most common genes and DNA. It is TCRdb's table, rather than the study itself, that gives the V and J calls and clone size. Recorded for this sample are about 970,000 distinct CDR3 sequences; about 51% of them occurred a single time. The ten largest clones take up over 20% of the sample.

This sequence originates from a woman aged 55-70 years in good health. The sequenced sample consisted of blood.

Here is the DNA: TGTGCCAGCAGCAGAGGGGATAGCGGGGATACGCAGTATTTT. This sequence encodes CASSRGDSGDTQYF. Here the chain combines TRBV9 and TRBJ2-3; 7 bases in the middle match TRBD2. The germline V gene yields SGDLS for CDR1 and YYNGEE for CDR2. Including cysteine and phenylalanine, the CDR3 has 14 amino acids. The DNA shown is the 42-base CDR3, in frame from base 1. V has 4 bases trimmed and J has 6 bases trimmed; junction bases matching no gene number 8.